The 12 T cell receptor beta chains reported below all come from one sample, sequenced in a study of blood T cell repertoires in COVID-19. Produced via immunoSEQ multiplex PCR; TCRdb's table is partial and in-frame only. The sample gives roughly 260,000 clones, around 82% of which show up once; 4.9% is in the top ten. Input material: peripheral blood. The receptors were gathered from a woman older than 75 with active or convalescent COVID-19.

This clone has only one observation. The rearrangement uses TRBV27 and TRBJ2-1; TRBD2 agrees at 12 bases. Germline V lookup: CDR1 MNHEY, CDR2 SMNVEV (reference sequence). The length of the CDR3 is 15 residues. The ends lost 5 bases at V and 10 bases at J; junction bases unmatched: 9. CDR3 sequence (DNA): TGTGCCAGCAGTAGAGGACTAGCGGGATTGTACGAGCAGTTCTTC. Protein sequence: CASSRGLAGLYEQFF.

The chain employs TRBV11-2 and TRBJ2-3, with D possibly matching TRBD2 (5 bases). Trimming took 7 bases from V and 1 from J, leaving 18 bases between them. Per the germline V gene, CDR1 is SGHAT and CDR2 is FQNNGV. The CDR3 runs to 16 residues. CDR3 nucleotides: TGTGCCAGCACCCCAAGGACGGGGTTGCGCACAGATACGCAGTATTTT. Translated, it gives CASTPRTGLRTDTQYF.

V gene TRBV2 combines with J gene TRBJ1-3; 10 positions agree with TRBD1. CDR1 SNHLY and CDR2 FYNNEI come from the germline V gene. V lost 5 bases to trimming and J lost 2 bases; unmatched junction nucleotides: 3. CDR3 size: 15 residues. CDR3 coding DNA: TGTGCCAGCAGTCCGGGACAGGGGACTGGAAACACCATATATTTT. This translates into CASSPGQGTGNTIYF.

This clone was observed once. The chain joins TRBV19 to TRBJ2-3, with 7 bases fitting TRBD1. The V gene's germline CDR1 is LNHDA and CDR2 SQIVND (reference sequence). V shed 11 bases, J shed 0 bases, and the junction held 5 bases outside the gene matches. This CDR3 has 13 residues. The CDR3 region has the DNA TGTGCCTGCCGGGACAGAAGCACAGATACGCAGTATTTT. Its protein product is CACRDRSTDTQYF.

The chain recombines TRBV5-1 with TRBJ2-1, with 8 bases aligning to TRBD1. This CDR3 is built from 15 residues. CDR1 is SGHRS and CDR2 is YFSETQ in the germline V gene. Trimming removed 6 bases from V and 8 bases from J; junction bases left unmatched: 13. As DNA, the CDR3 is TGCGCCAGCACCCGAGACAGGGGAGGTTTTGATGAGCAGTTCTTC. Its protein is CASTRDRGGFDEQFF.

This clone has more than one count but fewer than ten. This chain links TRBV28 with TRBJ2-7, with D tentatively TRBD1 (7 bases). Germline V gives CDR1 MDHEN, CDR2 SYDVKM. V dropped 8 bases and J dropped 2 bases, with 19 bases sitting between them. This CDR3 contains 15 residues. In nucleotides, the CDR3 is TGTGCCAGCTTTCCTGGAGGGACAGTCGCCTACGAGCAGTACTTC. This gives the protein CASFPGGTVAYEQYF.

The V gene is TRBV2, the J gene TRBJ1-2; D might be TRBD1 (6 bases). With 3 bases removed from V and 4 bases from J, the gap between germline ends came to 9 bases. CDR1 SNHLY and CDR2 FYNNEI come from the germline V gene. The length of the CDR3 is 13 residues. CDR3 protein: CASSDTGLYGYTF. For the CDR3, the DNA is TGTGCCAGCAGTGACACAGGGCTCTATGGCTACACCTTC.

The V call is TRBV5-1, the J call TRBJ2-2; D is undetermined. CDR1 and CDR2 (germline): SGHRS, YFSETQ. This CDR3 has 18 residues. Trimming pared 0 bases from V and 5 bases from J, leaving 20 bases between. The CDR3, as DNA: TGCGCCAGCAGCTTGGCCGTTGACTCATTGGAAGTTACCGGGGAGCTGTTTTTT. Its translation: CASSLAVDSLEVTGELFF.

This chain joins TRBV5-1 and TRBJ1-3, with D uncertain. The germline CDR1 and CDR2 sequences are SGHRS and YFSETQ. V lost 7 bases and J 4 bases, leaving 12 bases between the germline ends. The CDR3 totals 13 residues. CDR3 sequence (DNA): TGCGCCAGCGGAACGGGTACAGGAAACACCATATATTTT. Amino acid sequence: CASGTGTGNTIYF. Supplemented by reference TRBV5-1 and TRBJ1-3, the full variable domain reads KAGVTQTPRYLIKTRGQQVTLSCSPISGHRSVSWYQQTPGQGLQFLFEYFSETQRNKGNFPGRFSGRQFSNSRSEMNVSTLELGDSALYLCASGTGTGNTIYFGEGSWLTVV.

The chain is built from TRBV5-1 and TRBJ2-2; a possible D gene is TRBD2 (5 bases). Trimming took 0 bases from V and 3 from J, leaving 12 bases between them. The CDR3 covers 16 residues. CDR1 and CDR2 (germline): SGHRS, YFSETQ. In nucleotides, the CDR3 is TGCGCCAGCAGCTTGGTGGTTACCGGGGACACCGGGGAGCTGTTTTTT. Translation: CASSLVVTGDTGELFF.

V gene TRBV24-1 combines with J gene TRBJ1-2, with 7 bases aligning to TRBD1. Germline V gene sequence: CDR1 KGHDR, CDR2 SFDVKD. V was clipped by 5 bases and J by 5 bases; unmatched bases: 4. This CDR3 is built from 13 residues. The CDR3 nucleotides read TGTGCCACCAGTGCCGGGACAGCATATGGCTACACCTTC. Amino acid sequence: CATSAGTAYGYTF.

In regard to this clone: The identical CDR3 is also encoded by other nucleotide sequences in the sample. The J gene is TRBJ2-5, the V gene TRBV5-1; possible D gene TRBD1, 5 bases. Between the trimmed V and J ends, which lost 0 bases and 5 bases, there was a span of 5 bases. The CDR3 length is 12 residues. CDR1 is SGHRS and CDR2 is YFSETQ in the germline V gene. CDR3 sequence: CASSLAGETQYF. In DNA, the CDR3 is TGCGCCAGCAGCTTGGCAGGGGAGACCCAGTACTTC.